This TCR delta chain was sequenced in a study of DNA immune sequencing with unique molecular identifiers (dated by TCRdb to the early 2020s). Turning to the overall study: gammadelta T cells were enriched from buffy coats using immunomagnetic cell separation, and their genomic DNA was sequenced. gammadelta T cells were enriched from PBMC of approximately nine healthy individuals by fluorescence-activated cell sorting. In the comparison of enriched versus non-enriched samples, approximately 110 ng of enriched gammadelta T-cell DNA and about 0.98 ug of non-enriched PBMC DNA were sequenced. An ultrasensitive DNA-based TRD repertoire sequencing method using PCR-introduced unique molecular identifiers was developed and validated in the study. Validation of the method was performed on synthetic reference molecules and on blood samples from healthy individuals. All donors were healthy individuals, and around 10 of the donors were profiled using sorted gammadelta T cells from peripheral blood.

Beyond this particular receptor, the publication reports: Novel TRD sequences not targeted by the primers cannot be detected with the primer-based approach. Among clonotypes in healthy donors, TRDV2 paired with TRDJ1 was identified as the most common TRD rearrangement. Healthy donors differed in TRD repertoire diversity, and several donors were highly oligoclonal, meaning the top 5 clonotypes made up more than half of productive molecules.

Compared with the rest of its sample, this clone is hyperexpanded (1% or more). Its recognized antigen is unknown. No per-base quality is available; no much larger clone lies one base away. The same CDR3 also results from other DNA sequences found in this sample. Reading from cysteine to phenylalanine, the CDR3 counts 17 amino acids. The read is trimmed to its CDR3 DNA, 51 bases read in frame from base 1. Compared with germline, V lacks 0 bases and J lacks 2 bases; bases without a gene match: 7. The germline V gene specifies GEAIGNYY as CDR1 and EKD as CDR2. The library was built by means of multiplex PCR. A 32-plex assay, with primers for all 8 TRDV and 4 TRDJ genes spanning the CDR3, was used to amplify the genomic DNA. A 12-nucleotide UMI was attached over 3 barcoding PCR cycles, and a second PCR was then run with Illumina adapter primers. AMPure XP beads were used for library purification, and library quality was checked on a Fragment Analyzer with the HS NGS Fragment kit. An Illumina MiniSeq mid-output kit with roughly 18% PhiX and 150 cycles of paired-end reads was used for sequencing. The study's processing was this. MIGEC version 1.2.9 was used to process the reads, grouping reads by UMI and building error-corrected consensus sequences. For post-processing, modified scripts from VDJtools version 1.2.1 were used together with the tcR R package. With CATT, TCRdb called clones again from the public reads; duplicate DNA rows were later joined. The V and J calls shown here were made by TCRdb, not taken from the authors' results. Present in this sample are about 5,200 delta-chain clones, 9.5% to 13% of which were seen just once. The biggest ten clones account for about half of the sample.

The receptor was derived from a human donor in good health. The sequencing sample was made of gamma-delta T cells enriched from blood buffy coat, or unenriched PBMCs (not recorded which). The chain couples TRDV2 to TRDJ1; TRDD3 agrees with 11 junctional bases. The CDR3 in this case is CACDTVGGYAGTDKLIF. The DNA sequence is TGTGCCTGTGACACCGTTGGGGGATACGCTGGGACCGATAAACTCATCTTT.